The 32 T cell receptor beta chains below were found in one sample sequenced in a study of OX40 agonist ivuxolimab in advanced cancers. Some clones are missing from TCRdb's copy, which holds only in-frame ones; the method was immunoSEQ multiplex PCR. The data contain tens of thousands of clones, about 81% of them seen just once; the ten biggest clones take up less than 25%. Source: CD4+ or CD8+ T cells sorted from blood, taken in a trial of the OX40 agonist ivuxolimab. The receptors stem from an adult with an advanced solid tumor such as melanoma, head and neck, liver or kidney cancer.

V is TRBV13 and J is TRBJ2-7; the D gene is possibly TRBD2 (6 bases). The germline gives CDR1 PRHDT, CDR2 FYEKMQ (reference sequence). This CDR3 has 14 residues. V lost 4 bases, J lost 4 bases, and 14 bases lay in between. Written as DNA, the CDR3 is TGTGCCAGCAGCTCGGGACTTCTACCGTACGAGCAGTACTTC. It encodes CASSSGLLPYEQYF.

The chain is built from TRBV4-3 and TRBJ2-2, with D perhaps TRBD2 (6 bases). The germline V and J ends were trimmed by 1 base and 8 bases, with 8 bases remaining between them. The CDR3 extends over 13 amino acids. Per germline, CDR1 LGHNA and CDR2 YSLEER. CDR3 nucleotide sequence: TGCGCCAGCAGCCAAGGAGGAGGGGGGGAGCTGTTTTTT. Its translation: CASSQGGGGELFF.

The V call is TRBV27, the J call TRBJ2-7, with 9 bases matching TRBD2. V shed 8 bases and J 0 bases; nucleotides not matched to a gene: 5. The CDR3 spans 14 residues. In germline, CDR1 is MNHEY, CDR2 SMNVEV (reference sequence). Here the CDR3 reads CASALSGSSYEQYF. DNA for the CDR3: TGTGCCAGCGCCCTTAGCGGGAGCTCCTACGAGCAGTACTTC.

The chain is built from TRBV11-2 and TRBJ1-1; D uncertain. This CDR3 region has 10 residues. Trimming took off 5 bases at V and 10 bases at J, with 8 bases between the two ends. From germline, CDR1 is SGHAT and CDR2 FQNNGV. The CDR3 loop is CASSAEAAFF. In DNA form, the CDR3 reads TGTGCCAGCAGCGCGGAGGCAGCTTTCTTT.

The genes are TRBV4-3 and TRBJ1-1; TRBD1 agrees at 7 bases. The CDR3 covers 14 residues. V lost 0 bases to trimming and J lost 4 bases; unmatched junction nucleotides: 2. CDR1 is LGHNA and CDR2 is YSLEER in the germline V gene. The CDR3 loop is CASSQDRDSTEAFF. CDR3 coding DNA: TGCGCCAGCAGCCAAGATAGGGACAGCACTGAAGCTTTCTTT.

The chain links TRBV29-1 to TRBJ1-2, with TRBD1 identical over 7 bases. Trimming cost V 3 bases and J 5 bases; bases outside gene matches: 6. The CDR3 has 13 residues. In germline, CDR1 is SQVTM, CDR2 ANQGSEA. The DNA for the CDR3 is TGCAGCGTTGAGCCGACAGGGAGATATGGCTACACCTTC. Encoded protein: CSVEPTGRYGYTF.

The gene calls are TRBV6-6 and TRBJ2-4, with TRBD1 as a possible D gene (6 bases). Trimming took 0 bases from V and 7 from J, leaving 13 bases between them. Germline lookup yields CDR1 MNHNY and CDR2 SVGAGI (reference sequence). The CDR3 extends over 15 amino acids. CDR3 nucleotide sequence: TGTGCCAGCAGTTACTCAGTTGGGGGCGGGAACATTCAGTACTTC. It encodes CASSYSVGGGNIQYF.

The chain carries TRBV27 and TRBJ2-1; D not resolved. The CDR3 covers 12 residues. The germline V gene has CDR1 MNHEY and CDR2 SMNVEV (reference sequence). V lost 5 bases, J lost 14 bases, and 16 bases lay in between. CDR3: CASSPLTPAKFF. CDR3 coding DNA: TGTGCCAGCAGTCCCCTCACCCCAGCTAAGTTCTTC.

The chain has TRBV11-2 and TRBJ2-3; D remains ambiguous. Deletions cut 0 bases from V and 5 bases from J, with 18 bases between. The germline V gene has CDR1 SGHAT and CDR2 FQNNGV. The CDR3 totals 17 residues. CDR3 DNA: TGTGCCAGCAGCTTAGAGACGGATCGTGGGCGAAGAGATACGCAGTATTTT. Translated, it gives CASSLETDRGRRDTQYF.

The CDR3 DNA reads as TGTGCCAGTAGTATGGGAGCAGATACGCAGTATTTT. Protein: CASSMGADTQYF. This chain uses TRBV19 with TRBJ2-3; possibly TRBD2 for D (5 bases). Germline lookup yields CDR1 LNHDA and CDR2 SQIVND (reference sequence). Trimming shortened V by 3 bases and J by 4 bases, and 5 bases separated the two germline ends. This CDR3 is built from 12 residues. Combining the CDR3 with reference TRBV19 and TRBJ2-3 gives the whole variable domain DGGITQSPKYLFRKEGQNVTLSCEQNLNHDAMYWYRQDPGQGLRLIYYSQIVNDFQKGDIAEGYSVSREKKESFPLTVTSAQKNPTAFYLCASSMGADTQYFGPGTRLTVL.

V gene TRBV5-6 combines with J gene TRBJ2-7; D not certain. Germline V gene lookup returns CDR1 SGHDT and CDR2 YYEEEE. The CDR3 spans 15 residues. V was clipped by 6 bases and J by 5 bases, with 21 bases between them. The DNA for the CDR3 is TGTGCCAGCATCCTTGGGCGGTATCCTCGTGACGAGCAGTACTTC. Amino acids: CASILGRYPRDEQYF. Full variable domain (rest looked up from reference TRBV5-6 and TRBJ2-7): DAGVTQSPTHLIKTRGQQVTLRCSPKSGHDTVSWYQQALGQGPQFIFQYYEEEERQRGNFPDRFSGHQFPNYSSELNVNALLLGDSALYLCASILGRYPRDEQYFGPGTRLTVT.

A note on this clone: One junction end does not reproduce the germline sequence, and a read error may be involved. The rearrangement uses TRBV11-2 and TRBJ1-2, with D perhaps matching TRBD1 (6 bases). Per the germline V gene, CDR1 is SGHAT and CDR2 is FQNNGV. The CDR3 extends over 15 amino acids. The CDR3 loop is CASSPTPGQNSGYTF. DNA of the CDR3: TGTGCCAGCAGCCCTACGCCGGGACAAAACTCTGGCTACACCTTC.

The CDR3 loop reads CASSVGQGSYEQYF. Here the CDR3 DNA reads TGCGCCAGCAGCGTGGGACAGGGCTCCTACGAGCAGTACTTC. The chain uses TRBV5-1 and TRBJ2-7, with TRBD1 identical over 9 bases. The CDR3 has 14 residues. CDR1 SGHRS and CDR2 YFSETQ come from the germline V gene. V lost 4 bases to trimming and J lost 0 bases; unmatched junction nucleotides: 2.

This clone has a handful of counts. The gene calls are TRBV2 and TRBJ1-6; possible D gene TRBD1, 5 bases. The CDR3 extends over 12 amino acids. From germline, CDR1 is SNHLY and CDR2 FYNNEI. Trimming removed 3 bases at V and 11 bases at J, with 8 bases between. The CDR3 here is CASSDPGPPLHF. CDR3 coding DNA: TGTGCCAGCAGTGATCCGGGGCCACCCCTCCACTTT.

The chain links TRBV27 to TRBJ2-7; D is uncertain. Germline V gene data show CDR1 as MNHEY and CDR2 as SMNVEV (reference sequence). There are 12 residues in the CDR3. The V gene lost 6 bases and the J gene lost 6 bases, with 12 bases spanning the gap. The DNA of the CDR3 is TGTGCCAGCAGATCGACGACGGCCGAGCAGTACTTC. It specifies CASRSTTAEQYF.

The table lists this clone with a few counts. This chain uses TRBV28 with TRBJ2-2; D remains unclear. The CDR3 contains 16 residues. Germline CDR1 and CDR2: MDHEN and SYDVKM. The germline V and J ends were trimmed by 5 bases and 1 base, with 14 bases remaining between them. The CDR3 loop reads CASSLRRDLNTGELFF. The DNA of the CDR3 is TGTGCCAGCAGTCTACGACGAGACCTGAACACCGGGGAGCTGTTTTTT.

Comments on this clone: A much larger clone is a single base away; this may be a read error. V and J are TRBV7-8 and TRBJ1-1; 8 bases are shared with TRBD1. The ends lost 5 bases at V and 1 base at J; junction bases unmatched: 3. CDR3 length: 14 amino acids. The germline CDR1 and CDR2 sequences are SGHVS and FQNEAQ. This chain's CDR3 is CASSRGQGNTEAFF. For the CDR3, the DNA is TGTGCCAGCAGCCGAGGACAGGGGAACACTGAAGCTTTCTTT.

J is TRBJ2-7 and V is TRBV6-5; weak D call: TRBD1 (6 bases). Germline CDR1 MNHEY, CDR2 SVGAGI. With 6 bases removed from V and 3 bases from J, the gap between germline ends came to 15 bases. The CDR3 is made up of 14 amino acids. The CDR3 bases are TGTGCCAGCAGCTCCTCCCTGACAGGCTACGAGCAGTACTTC. Its translation is CASSSSLTGYEQYF.

The chain carries TRBV5-1 and TRBJ2-3; D gene ambiguous. The ends were cut back, 0 bases at V and 4 bases at J, with 3 bases in the middle. This CDR3 has 12 amino acids. Germline CDR1 SGHRS, CDR2 YFSETQ. This CDR3 is CASSLVSDTQYF. CDR3 DNA: TGCGCCAGCAGCTTGGTTTCAGATACGCAGTATTTT.

The V and J genes are TRBV13 and TRBJ2-3; D not certain. Germline CDR1 is PRHDT and CDR2 is FYEKMQ (reference sequence). The CDR3 is made up of 16 amino acids. Trimming took off 5 bases at V and 1 base at J, with 16 bases between the two ends. The DNA of the CDR3 is TGTGCCAGCAGCCTTCCGAGACCAGAAGGCACAGATACGCAGTATTTT. Protein: CASSLPRPEGTDTQYF. The full variable domain, in which reference TRBV13 and TRBJ2-3 provide the parts outside the CDR3, is AAGVIQSPRHLIKEKRETATLKCYPIPRHDTVYWYQQGPGQDPQFLISFYEKMQSDKGSIPDRFSAQQFSDYHSELNMSSLELGDSALYFCASSLPRPEGTDTQYFGPGTRLTVL.

This chain connects TRBV28 to TRBJ2-3; 8 bases are shared with TRBD1. CDR1 and CDR2 (germline): MDHEN, SYDVKM. The CDR3 totals 16 residues. After removal of 4 bases from V and 2 bases from J, the junction contained 8 bases not matched to a gene. The CDR3 loop reads CASSWGQVSYTDTQYF. CDR3 nucleotides: TGTGCCAGCAGTTGGGGACAGGTCTCTTACACAGATACGCAGTATTTT.

By sample share, this clone is medium-sized (0.01 to 0.1%). This chain links TRBV28 with TRBJ2-3; maybe TRBD2 (6 bases). CDR3 length: 14 amino acids. Trimming left V 3 bases short and J 1 base short, with 8 bases between. Per the germline V gene, CDR1 is MDHEN and CDR2 is SYDVKM. In nucleotides, the CDR3 is TGTGCCAGCAGTTTTGTAGCGGGCACAGATACGCAGTATTTT. Protein sequence: CASSFVAGTDTQYF.

This chain links TRBV7-9 with TRBJ2-7; D unclear. Germline CDR1 is SEHNR and CDR2 is FQNEAQ (reference sequence). CDR3 length: 12 amino acids. Trimming took off 0 bases at V and 3 bases at J, with 3 bases between the two ends. The CDR3 DNA reads as TGTGCCAGCAGCTTAGCGGTCTACGAGCAGTACTTC. It yields the protein CASSLAVYEQYF.

This clone was picked up one time. V and J are TRBV18 and TRBJ2-3; 9 nucleotides line up with TRBD2. With V trimmed by 3 bases and J by 4 bases, 5 bases remained unmatched. Looked up from germline, CDR1 is KGHSH and CDR2 is LQKENI. This CDR3 comprises 15 residues. In DNA, the CDR3 is TGTGCCAGCTCACCTATAGCGGGAGTGGCAGATACGCAGTATTTT. Its translation is CASSPIAGVADTQYF.

This clone is labeled medium-sized. For the CDR3, the DNA is TGTGCCAGCAGCACTCTGTGGGCGACTAATGAAAAACTGTTTTTT. This encodes CASSTLWATNEKLFF. The V call is TRBV7-8, the J call TRBJ1-4; D not certain. Germline CDR1 and CDR2: SGHVS and FQNEAQ. With 5 bases removed from V and 2 bases from J, the gap between germline ends came to 12 bases. The CDR3 spans 15 residues.

The chain links TRBV9 to TRBJ2-7; D not certain. Germline CDR1 is SGDLS and CDR2 is YYNGEE. The CDR3 contains 14 residues. V lost 2 bases and J lost 0, with 9 bases in between. The CDR3 DNA is TGTGCCAGCAGCGTTGAGGCCGTCTCCTACGAGCAGTACTTC. Amino acids: CASSVEAVSYEQYF.

This rearrangement joins TRBV19 to TRBJ2-2, with unresolved D. V was cut by 1 base and J by 1 base, with 4 bases left in between. This CDR3 is 14 amino acids long. In germline, CDR1 is LNHDA, CDR2 SQIVND (reference sequence). Here the CDR3 reads CASSIVGNTGELFF. For the CDR3, the DNA is TGTGCCAGTAGTATAGTGGGGAACACCGGGGAGCTGTTTTTT. The entire variable domain, with the rest obtained from reference TRBV19 and TRBJ2-2, is as follows: DGGITQSPKYLFRKEGQNVTLSCEQNLNHDAMYWYRQDPGQGLRLIYYSQIVNDFQKGDIAEGYSVSREKKESFPLTVTSAQKNPTAFYLCASSIVGNTGELFFGEGSRLTVL.

The sample holds a few counts of this clone. The chain recombines TRBV7-3 with TRBJ1-4; D might be TRBD1 (5 bases). This CDR3 has 13 amino acids. V was clipped by 6 bases and J by 7 bases, with 12 bases between them. Germline V lookup: CDR1 SGHTA, CDR2 FQGTGA. CDR3 nucleotides: TGTGCCAGCAGTTCAGGGACCGGTGAAAAACTGTTTTTT. This codes for CASSSGTGEKLFF.

The V gene is TRBV7-9, the J gene TRBJ2-1, with TRBD2 matching over 8 bases. The length of the CDR3 is 14 residues. CDR1 SEHNR and CDR2 FQNEAQ come from the germline V gene (reference sequence). After removal of 5 bases from V and 9 bases from J, the junction contained 9 bases not matched to a gene. Here the CDR3 DNA reads TGTGCCAGCAGCCTACCGGGACTAGACCTTGAGCAGTTCTTC. It codes for CASSLPGLDLEQFF.

Of note for this clone: An end of the junction does not agree with germline; a read error may underlie this. The rearrangement links TRBV5-6 to TRBJ2-7, with D perhaps TRBD1 (9 bases). The CDR3 consists of 14 residues. Germline V gene sequence: CDR1 SGHDT, CDR2 YYEEEE. The CDR3 sequence: CASSSERGRDRVRF. DNA of the CDR3: TGTGCCAGCAGCTCCGAGCGGGGGCGGGACAGGGTAAGATTC.

Only a few counts were recorded for this clone. CDR3 nucleotide sequence: TGTGCCTGGAGCCTCGGACACTCTAGCAATCAGCCCCAGCATTTT. As protein: CAWSLGHSSNQPQHF. V gene TRBV30 combines with J gene TRBJ1-5; tentatively, D is TRBD1 (5 bases). The CDR3 loop spans 15 amino acids. The germline CDR1 and CDR2 sequences are GTSNPN and SVGIG (reference sequence). Deletions cut 3 bases from V and 0 bases from J, with 12 bases between.

This clone was found once. The gene calls are TRBV28 and TRBJ2-7; TRBD2 might be the D (6 bases). Trimming removed 10 bases at V and 6 bases at J, with 13 bases between. The CDR3 loop spans 11 amino acids. Germline-derived CDR1 and CDR2 are MDHEN and SYDVKM. CDR3: CATEAGLEQYF. CDR3 nucleotide sequence: TGTGCCACCGAGGCGGGGCTCGAGCAGTACTTC.